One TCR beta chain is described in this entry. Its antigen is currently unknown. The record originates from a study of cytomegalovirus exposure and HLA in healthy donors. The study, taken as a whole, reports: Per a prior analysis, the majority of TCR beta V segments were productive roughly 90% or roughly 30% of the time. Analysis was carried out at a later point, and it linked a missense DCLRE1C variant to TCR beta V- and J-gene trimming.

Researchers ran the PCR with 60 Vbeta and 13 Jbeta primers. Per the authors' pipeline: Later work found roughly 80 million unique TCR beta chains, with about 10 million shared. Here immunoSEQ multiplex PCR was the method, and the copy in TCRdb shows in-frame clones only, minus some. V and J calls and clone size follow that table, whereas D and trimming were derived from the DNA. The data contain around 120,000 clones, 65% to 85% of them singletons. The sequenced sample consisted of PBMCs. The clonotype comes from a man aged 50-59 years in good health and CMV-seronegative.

The CDR3 coding sequence is TGTGCCAGCAGCACTCTGCGGGAGCGTCGCTACGAGCAGTACTTC. Protein sequence: CASSTLRERRYEQYF. The chain employs TRBV11-2 and TRBJ2-7, with TRBD2 identical over 7 bases. The CDR3 extends over 15 amino acids. V trimming: 5 bases; J trimming: 3 bases; junction bases outside the gene matches: 10. CDR1 SGHAT and CDR2 FQNNGV come from the germline V gene. Based on the CDR3 plus reference TRBV11-2 and TRBJ2-7, the full variable domain is EAGVAQSPRYKIIEKRQSVAFWCNPISGHATLYWYQQILGQGPKLLIQFQNNGVVDDSQLPKDRFSAERLKGVDSTLKIQPAKLEDSAVYLCASSTLRERRYEQYFGPGTRLTVT.